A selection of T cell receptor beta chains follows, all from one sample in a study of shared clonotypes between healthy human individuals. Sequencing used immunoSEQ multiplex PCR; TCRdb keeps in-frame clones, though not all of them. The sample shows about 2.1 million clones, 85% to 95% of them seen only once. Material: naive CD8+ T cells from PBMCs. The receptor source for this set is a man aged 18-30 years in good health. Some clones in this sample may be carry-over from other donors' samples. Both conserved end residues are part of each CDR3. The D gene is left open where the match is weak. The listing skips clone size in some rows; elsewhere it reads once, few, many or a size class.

CASSLEVWRQGIGTEAFF	TGTGCCAGCAGCTTAGAGGTGTGGAGACAGGGGATCGGCACTGAAGCTTTCTTT	TRBD1	TRBV11-2	TRBJ1-1	NA
CASSFQPGLPQETQYF	TGCGCCAGCAGCTTCCAACCGGGACTGCCGCAAGAGACCCAGTACTTC	NA	TRBV5-1	TRBJ2-5	NA
CASILDIDGNTIYF	TGTGCCAGCATCTTGGACATCGATGGAAACACCATATATTTT	NA	TRBV2	TRBJ1-3	NA
CASSFRSSYNEQFF	TGTGCCAGCAGCTTCCGGAGCTCCTACAATGAGCAGTTCTTC	NA	TRBV7-9	TRBJ2-1	NA
CASTSPYRVGNEQFF	TGTGCCAGCACCTCGCCTTACAGGGTAGGCAATGAGCAGTTCTTC	NA	TRBV5-5	TRBJ2-1	NA
CASSLTGTGRNQPQHF	TGTGCCAGCAGCTTGACCGGGACAGGACGCAATCAGCCCCAGCATTTT	TRBD1	TRBV7-2	TRBJ1-5	once
CSVVSVFGFQETQYF	TGCAGCGTTGTATCGGTCTTCGGTTTCCAAGAGACCCAGTACTTC	NA	TRBV29-1	TRBJ2-5	NA
CASSQMGAGGEQFF	TGTGCCAGCAGTCAAATGGGGGCAGGGGGCGAGCAGTTCTTC	TRBD1	TRBV6-5	TRBJ2-1	NA
CASSDELTDTQYF	TGTGCCAGCAGCGATGAGCTCACAGATACGCAGTATTTT	NA	TRBV9	TRBJ2-3	NA
CASVQKEDQPQHF	TGTGCCAGCGTACAGAAAGAGGATCAGCCCCAGCATTTT	NA	TRBV2	TRBJ1-5	few
CASRYRDVNEKLFF	TGTGCCAGCAGATACAGGGATGTTAATGAAAAACTGTTTTTT	NA	TRBV28	TRBJ1-4	NA
CASSEAGEYEQYF	TGTGCCAGCAGTGAAGCAGGGGAATACGAGCAGTACTTC	NA	TRBV6-1	TRBJ2-7	NA
CASSMETPDQPQHF	TGTGCCAGTAGTATGGAGACTCCAGATCAGCCCCAGCATTTT	NA	TRBV19	TRBJ1-5	NA
CATSSAVGAGERDTQYF	TGTGCCACCAGCAGTGCGGTCGGGGCGGGAGAAAGGGATACGCAGTATTTT	TRBD2	TRBV15	TRBJ2-3	once
CATSRKTVGFSGELFF	TGTGCCACCAGCAGAAAGACAGTAGGTTTTTCCGGGGAGCTGTTTTTT	NA	TRBV15	TRBJ2-2	NA